This entry lists 2 T cell receptor beta chains sequenced from one sample in a study of shared clonotypes between healthy human individuals. Repertoires were generated with immunoSEQ multiplex PCR, while TCRdb's copy carries only in-frame clones and drops some. Of roughly 890,000 clones in the sample, more than 85% are singletons; the top ten hold around 24%. CD45RO-negative, CCR7-positively selected cells formed the naive CD8 fraction, excluding terminally differentiated effector memory CD45RA+ cells. Sequencing input: naive CD8+ T cells sorted from blood. The receptors shown here come from a man aged 25 to 45 in good health.

This clone has a handful of counts. The chain couples TRBV2 to TRBJ2-1; no definite D call. CDR3 size: 10 residues. V was shortened by 7 bases and J by 9 bases, with 7 bases between the two germline ends. Germline CDR1 reads SNHLY; CDR2 reads FYNNEI. The CDR3 loop reads CASTGLEQFF. CDR3 nucleotide sequence: TGTGCCAGCACCGGTCTTGAGCAGTTCTTC. Full variable domain (rest looked up from reference TRBV2 and TRBJ2-1): EPEVTQTPSHQVTQMGQEVILRCVPISNHLYFYWYRQILGQKVEFLVSFYNNEISEKSEIFDDQFSVERPDGSNFTLKIRSTKLEDSAMYFCASTGLEQFFGPGTRLTVL.

The chain couples TRBV4-1 to TRBJ2-1; TRBD1 might be the D (6 bases). V lost 3 bases to trimming and J lost 4 bases, with 13 bases between them. The CDR3 is 15 residues long. The germline V gene encodes CDR1 MGHRA and CDR2 YSYEKL. For the CDR3, the DNA is TGCGCCAGCAGCCAGGAGGTGGGGGCTTACAATGAGCAGTTCTTC. It codes for CASSQEVGAYNEQFF.